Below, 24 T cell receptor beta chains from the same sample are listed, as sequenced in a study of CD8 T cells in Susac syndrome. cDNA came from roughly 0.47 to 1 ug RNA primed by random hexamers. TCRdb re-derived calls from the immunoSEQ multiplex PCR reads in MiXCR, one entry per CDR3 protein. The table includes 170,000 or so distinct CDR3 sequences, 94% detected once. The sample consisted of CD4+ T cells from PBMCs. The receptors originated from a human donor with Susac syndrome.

Here the CDR3 reads CASTRQLEGEQYF. CDR3 sequence (DNA): TGTGCCAGCACCCGACAGCTGGAGGGCGAGCAGTACTTC. The chain couples TRBV12-3 or TRBV12-4 to TRBJ2-7, with D possibly being TRBD2 (6 bases). The CDR3 is 13 amino acids. Trimming took off 7 bases at V and 6 bases at J, with 16 bases between the two ends.

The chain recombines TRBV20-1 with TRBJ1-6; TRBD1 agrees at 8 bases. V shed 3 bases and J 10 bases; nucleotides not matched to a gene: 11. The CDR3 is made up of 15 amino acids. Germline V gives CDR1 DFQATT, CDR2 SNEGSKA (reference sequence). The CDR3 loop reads CSASRMTGELSPLHF. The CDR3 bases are TGCAGTGCTAGTCGTATGACAGGGGAGTTGTCACCCCTCCACTTT.

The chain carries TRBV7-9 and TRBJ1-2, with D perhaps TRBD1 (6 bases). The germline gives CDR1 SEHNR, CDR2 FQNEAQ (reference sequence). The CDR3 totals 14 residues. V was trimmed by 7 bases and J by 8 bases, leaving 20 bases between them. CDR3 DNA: TGTGCCAGCATCCTACTAAGGGCAGGGGACGGCTACACCTTC. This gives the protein CASILLRAGDGYTF.

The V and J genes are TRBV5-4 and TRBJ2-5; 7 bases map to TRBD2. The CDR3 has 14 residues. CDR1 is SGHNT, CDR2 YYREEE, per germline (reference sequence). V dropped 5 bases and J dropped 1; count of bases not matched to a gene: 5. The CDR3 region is CASRPGTTQETQYF. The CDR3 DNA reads TGTGCCAGCAGACCTGGGACTACCCAAGAGACCCAGTACTTC.

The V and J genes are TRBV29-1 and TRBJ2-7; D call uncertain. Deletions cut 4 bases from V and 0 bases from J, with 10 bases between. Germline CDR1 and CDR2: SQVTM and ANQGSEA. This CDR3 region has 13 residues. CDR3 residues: CSVVTFSSYEQYF. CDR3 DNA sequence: TGCAGCGTTGTGACTTTTAGCTCCTACGAGCAGTACTTC.

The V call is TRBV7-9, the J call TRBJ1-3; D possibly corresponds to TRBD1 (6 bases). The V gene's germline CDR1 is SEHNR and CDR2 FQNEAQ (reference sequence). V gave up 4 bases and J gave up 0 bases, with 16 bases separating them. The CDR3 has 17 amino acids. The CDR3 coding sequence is TGTGCCAGCAGCTCCCAAGGGAAGGGGGACTCTGGAAACACCATATATTTT. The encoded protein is CASSSQGKGDSGNTIYF.

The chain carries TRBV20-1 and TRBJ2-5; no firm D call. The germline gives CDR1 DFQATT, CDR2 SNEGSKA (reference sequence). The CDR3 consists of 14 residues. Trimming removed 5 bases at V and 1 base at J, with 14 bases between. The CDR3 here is CSALRAATQETQYF. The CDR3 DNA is TGCAGTGCTCTCCGGGCCGCCACCCAAGAGACCCAGTACTTC.

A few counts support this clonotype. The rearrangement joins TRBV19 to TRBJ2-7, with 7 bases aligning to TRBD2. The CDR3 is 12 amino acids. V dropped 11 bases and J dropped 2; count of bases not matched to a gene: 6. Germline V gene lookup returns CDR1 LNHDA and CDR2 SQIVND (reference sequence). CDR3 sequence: CASSGTTYEQYF. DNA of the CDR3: TGTGCCTCATCAGGGACTACCTACGAGCAGTACTTC. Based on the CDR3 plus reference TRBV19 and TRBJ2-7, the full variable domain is DGGITQSPKYLFRKEGQNVTLSCEQNLNHDAMYWYRQDPGQGLRLIYYSQIVNDFQKGDIAEGYSVSREKKESFPLTVTSAQKNPTAFYLCASSGTTYEQYFGPGTRLTVT.

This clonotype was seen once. The CDR3 sequence: CASSDSDQDRGSPLHF. CDR3 DNA sequence: TGTGCCAGCAGTGACTCGGATCAGGACAGGGGTTCACCCCTCCACTTT. V gene TRBV6-4 combines with J gene TRBJ1-6; 9 bases line up with TRBD1. In germline, CDR1 is MRHNA, CDR2 SNTAGT. The length of the CDR3 is 16 residues. J lost 9 bases, V lost 0 bases, and 6 bases had no gene match.

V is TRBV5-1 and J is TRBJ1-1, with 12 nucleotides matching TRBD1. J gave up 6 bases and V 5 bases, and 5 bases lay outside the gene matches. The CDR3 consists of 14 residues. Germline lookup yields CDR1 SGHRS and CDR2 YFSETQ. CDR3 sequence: CASRQGQGAPEAFF. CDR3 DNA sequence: TGCGCCAGCAGACAGGGACAGGGGGCCCCTGAAGCTTTCTTT.

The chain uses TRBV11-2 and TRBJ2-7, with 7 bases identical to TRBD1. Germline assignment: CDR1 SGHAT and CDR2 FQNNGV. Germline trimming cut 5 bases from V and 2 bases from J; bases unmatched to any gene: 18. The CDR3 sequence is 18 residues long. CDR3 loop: CASSQEPGDRRRTYEQYF. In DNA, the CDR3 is TGTGCCAGCAGCCAAGAGCCCGGGGACAGACGGAGAACCTACGAGCAGTACTTC.

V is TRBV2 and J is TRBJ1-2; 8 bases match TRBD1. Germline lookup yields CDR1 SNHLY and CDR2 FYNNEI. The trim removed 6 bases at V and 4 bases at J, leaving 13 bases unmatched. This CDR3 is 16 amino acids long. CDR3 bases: TGTGCCAGCAGAGGGACAGGTCGGGAGGGACCCTATGGCTACACCTTC. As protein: CASRGTGREGPYGYTF.

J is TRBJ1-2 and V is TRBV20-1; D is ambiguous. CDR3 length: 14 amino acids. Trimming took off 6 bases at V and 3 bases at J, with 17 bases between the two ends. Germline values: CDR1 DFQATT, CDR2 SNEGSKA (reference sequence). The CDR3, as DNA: TGCAGTGCCGTCGGGATCAGGTGGGACTATGGCTACACCTTC. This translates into CSAVGIRWDYGYTF.

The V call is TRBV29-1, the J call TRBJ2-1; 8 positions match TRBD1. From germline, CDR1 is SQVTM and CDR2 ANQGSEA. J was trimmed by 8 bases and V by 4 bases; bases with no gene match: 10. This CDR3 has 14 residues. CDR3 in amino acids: CSVADRQGRDEQFF. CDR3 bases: TGCAGCGTTGCCGACAGACAGGGGCGTGATGAGCAGTTCTTC.

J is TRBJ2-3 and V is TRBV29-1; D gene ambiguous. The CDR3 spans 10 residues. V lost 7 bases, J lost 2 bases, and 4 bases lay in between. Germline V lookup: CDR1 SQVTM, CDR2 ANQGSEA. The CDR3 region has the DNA TGCAGCGGGTTCACAGATACGCAGTATTTT. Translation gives CSGFTDTQYF.

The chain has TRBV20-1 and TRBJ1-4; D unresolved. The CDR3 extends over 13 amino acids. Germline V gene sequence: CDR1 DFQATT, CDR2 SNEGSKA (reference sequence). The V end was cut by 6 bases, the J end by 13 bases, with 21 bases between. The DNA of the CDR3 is TGCAGTGCCCCGGACCCGAGCCAAGGGAGACTGTTTTTT. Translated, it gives CSAPDPSQGRLFF.

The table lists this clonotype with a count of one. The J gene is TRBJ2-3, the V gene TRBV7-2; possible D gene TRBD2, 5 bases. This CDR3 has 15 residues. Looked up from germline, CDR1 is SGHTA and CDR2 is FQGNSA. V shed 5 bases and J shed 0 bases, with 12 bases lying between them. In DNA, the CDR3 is TGTGCCAGCAGCGCACCTAGCCGAAGCACAGATACGCAGTATTTT. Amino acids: CASSAPSRSTDTQYF.

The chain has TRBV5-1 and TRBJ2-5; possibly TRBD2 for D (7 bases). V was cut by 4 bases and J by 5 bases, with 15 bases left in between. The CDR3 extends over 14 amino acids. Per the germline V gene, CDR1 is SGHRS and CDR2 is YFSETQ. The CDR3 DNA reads TGCGCCAGCAGCGACGGGGGCGGGGGTGAGACCCAGTACTTC. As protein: CASSDGGGGETQYF. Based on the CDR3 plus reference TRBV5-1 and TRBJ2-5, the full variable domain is KAGVTQTPRYLIKTRGQQVTLSCSPISGHRSVSWYQQTPGQGLQFLFEYFSETQRNKGNFPGRFSGRQFSNSRSEMNVSTLELGDSALYLCASSDGGGGETQYFGPGTRLLVL.

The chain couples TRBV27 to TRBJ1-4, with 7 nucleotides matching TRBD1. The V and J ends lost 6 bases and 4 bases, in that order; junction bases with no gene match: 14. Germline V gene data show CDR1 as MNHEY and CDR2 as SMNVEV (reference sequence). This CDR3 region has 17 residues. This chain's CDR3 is CASRRRPQGRGNEKLFF. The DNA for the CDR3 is TGTGCCAGCAGACGGCGCCCACAGGGGAGGGGTAATGAAAAACTGTTTTTT.

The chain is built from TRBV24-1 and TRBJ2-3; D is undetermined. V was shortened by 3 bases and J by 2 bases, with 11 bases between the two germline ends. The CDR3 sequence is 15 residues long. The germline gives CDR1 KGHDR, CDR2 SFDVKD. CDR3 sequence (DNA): TGTGCCACCAGTGATAGCAGCTTACTCACAGATACGCAGTATTTT. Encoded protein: CATSDSSLLTDTQYF.

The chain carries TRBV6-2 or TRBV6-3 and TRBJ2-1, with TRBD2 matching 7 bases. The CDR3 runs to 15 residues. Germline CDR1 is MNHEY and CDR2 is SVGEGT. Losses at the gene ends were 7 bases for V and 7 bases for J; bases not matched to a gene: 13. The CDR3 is CASNPWGGRGNEQFF. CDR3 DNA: TGTGCCAGCAATCCCTGGGGGGGGAGAGGGAATGAGCAGTTCTTC.

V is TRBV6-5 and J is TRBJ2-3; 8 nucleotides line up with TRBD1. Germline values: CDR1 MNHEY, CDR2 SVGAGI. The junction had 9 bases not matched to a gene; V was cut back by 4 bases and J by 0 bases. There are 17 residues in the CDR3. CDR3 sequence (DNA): TGTGCCAGCAGTTCCTCATCGGGACAGGACAGCACAGATACGCAGTATTTT. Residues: CASSSSSGQDSTDTQYF.

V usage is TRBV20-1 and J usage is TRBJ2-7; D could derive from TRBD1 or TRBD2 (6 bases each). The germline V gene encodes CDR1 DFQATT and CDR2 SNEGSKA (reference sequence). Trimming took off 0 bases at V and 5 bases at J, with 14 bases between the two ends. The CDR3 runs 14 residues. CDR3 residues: CSARDPGEGDEQYF. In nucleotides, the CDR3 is TGCAGTGCTAGAGATCCGGGAGAGGGGGACGAGCAGTACTTC.

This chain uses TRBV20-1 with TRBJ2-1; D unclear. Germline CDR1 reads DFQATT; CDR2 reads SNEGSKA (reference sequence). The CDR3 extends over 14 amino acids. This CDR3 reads CRAVDASSYNEQFF. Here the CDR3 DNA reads TGCAGGGCCGTAGACGCAAGCTCCTACAATGAGCAGTTCTTC.